Shown below are 27 T cell receptor beta chains from a single sample sequenced in a study of OX40 agonist ivuxolimab in advanced cancers. Some clones are missing from TCRdb's copy, which holds only in-frame ones; the method was immunoSEQ multiplex PCR. The table lists 75,000 to 95,000 clones, about 89% of them singletons. This material consisted of CD4+ or CD8+ T cells sorted from blood, taken in a trial of the OX40 agonist ivuxolimab. These receptors came from an adult with an advanced solid tumor such as melanoma, head and neck, liver or kidney cancer.

V is TRBV5-1 and J is TRBJ2-3; D is possibly TRBD2 (6 bases). The CDR3 is 16 amino acids. Germline V gene data show CDR1 as SGHRS and CDR2 as YFSETQ. V was pared by 0 bases and J by 1 base, with 12 bases between. The CDR3 loop reads CASSLVLGEGTDTQYF. In nucleotides, the CDR3 is TGCGCCAGCAGCTTGGTTTTGGGGGAGGGCACAGATACGCAGTATTTT.

The V and J genes are TRBV14 and TRBJ2-5; D remains unclear. The germline V gene has CDR1 SGHDN and CDR2 FVKESK. Trimming removed 4 bases from V and 2 bases from J, with 11 bases in between. This CDR3 has 14 residues. The DNA of the CDR3 is TGTGCCAGCAGCCCGCGACTTACTCAAGAGACCCAGTACTTC. Its protein product is CASSPRLTQETQYF. The full variable domain, completed using reference TRBV14 and TRBJ2-5, is EAGVTQFPSHSVIEKGQTVTLRCDPISGHDNLYWYRRVMGKEIKFLLHFVKESKQDESGMPNNRFLAERTGGTYSTLKVQPAELEDSGVYFCASSPRLTQETQYFGPGTRLLVL.

There are a few counts of this clone. The CDR3 here is CAWSFGNNQPQHF. The DNA for the CDR3 is TGTGCCTGGAGTTTTGGCAACAATCAGCCCCAGCATTTT. The V gene is TRBV30, the J gene TRBJ1-5; D is unresolved. Germline assignment: CDR1 GTSNPN and CDR2 SVGIG (reference sequence). Trimming took off 2 bases at V and 3 bases at J, with 8 bases between the two ends. The CDR3 is 13 residues long.

V is TRBV11-2 and J is TRBJ2-1, with 10 nucleotides matching TRBD2. From germline, CDR1 is SGHAT and CDR2 FQNNGV. There are 15 residues in the CDR3. The J segment lost 6 bases and the V segment lost 5 bases, leaving 7 bases of the junction unmatched. CDR3 in DNA: TGTGCCAGCAGCCGACGGGCTAGCGGGAGCAATGAGCAGTTCTTC. It encodes CASSRRASGSNEQFF.

V gene TRBV9 combines with J gene TRBJ1-1; possibly TRBD1 for D (6 bases). The CDR3 sequence is 13 residues long. Trimming removed 7 bases from V and 1 base from J, with 11 bases in between. The germline V gene encodes CDR1 SGDLS and CDR2 YYNGEE. CDR3 DNA: TGTGCCAGCTCCAGGGGTCCGAACACTGAAGCTTTCTTT. It yields the protein CASSRGPNTEAFF. The full variable domain, rest sourced from reference TRBV9 and TRBJ1-1, is DSGVTQTPKHLITATGQRVTLRCSPRSGDLSVYWYQQSLDQGLQFLIQYYNGEERAKGNILERFSAQQFPDLHSELNLSSLELGDSALYFCASSRGPNTEAFFGQGTRLTVV.

This chain joins TRBV5-1 and TRBJ1-1; D is ambiguous. V was pared by 0 bases and J by 0 bases, with 6 bases between. Germline V gives CDR1 SGHRS, CDR2 YFSETQ. The CDR3 extends over 14 amino acids. CDR3 DNA sequence: TGCGCCAGCAGCTTGGCCCAGATGAACACTGAAGCTTTCTTT. As protein: CASSLAQMNTEAFF.

The chain couples TRBV19 to TRBJ2-1; D unclear. The CDR3 is 14 amino acids. Germline V gene sequence: CDR1 LNHDA, CDR2 SQIVND (reference sequence). V lost 1 base to trimming and J lost 0 bases, with 4 bases between them. In DNA, the CDR3 is TGTGCCAGTAGTATAGGGGGCTCCTACAATGAGCAGTTCTTC. Protein product: CASSIGGSYNEQFF. The full variable domain, rest sourced from reference TRBV19 and TRBJ2-1, is DGGITQSPKYLFRKEGQNVTLSCEQNLNHDAMYWYRQDPGQGLRLIYYSQIVNDFQKGDIAEGYSVSREKKESFPLTVTSAQKNPTAFYLCASSIGGSYNEQFFGPGTRLTVL.

This clone was observed once. V usage is TRBV6-1 and J usage is TRBJ1-5; tentative D call: TRBD1 (5 bases). V was trimmed by 4 bases and J by 0 bases, leaving 7 bases between them. Germline-derived CDR1 and CDR2 are MNHNS and SASEGT. This CDR3 comprises 14 residues. The CDR3 DNA sequence: TGTGCCAGCAGTGCAGGGTTTAGCAATCAGCCCCAGCATTTT. Residues: CASSAGFSNQPQHF.

This rearrangement joins TRBV5-1 to TRBJ2-1; tentatively, D is TRBD1 (6 bases). V lost 0 bases to trimming and J lost 0 bases, with 10 bases between them. The germline V gene encodes CDR1 SGHRS and CDR2 YFSETQ. This CDR3 comprises 16 residues. The CDR3 protein is CASSLGGTPSYNEQFF. CDR3 in DNA: TGCGCCAGCAGCTTGGGGGGGACACCCTCCTACAATGAGCAGTTCTTC.

This sequence joins TRBV19 and TRBJ2-7, with unresolved D. This CDR3 is 14 amino acids long. The germline CDR1 and CDR2 sequences are LNHDA and SQIVND (reference sequence). Trimming took off 4 bases at V and 1 base at J, with 11 bases between the two ends. The CDR3 spells CASSTLTRSYEQYF. CDR3 coding DNA: TGTGCCAGTAGTACCTTGACCCGATCCTACGAGCAGTACTTC.

V is TRBV28 and J is TRBJ1-2, with D perhaps TRBD1 (6 bases). This CDR3 has 13 residues. V was cut by 10 bases and J by 0 bases, with 12 bases left in between. CDR1 is MDHEN, CDR2 SYDVKM, per germline. The CDR3 protein is CATGQTSNYGYTF. CDR3 DNA sequence: TGTGCCACCGGACAGACTTCTAACTATGGCTACACCTTC.

The chain recombines TRBV11-2 with TRBJ1-2, with no clear D. The CDR3 loop spans 14 amino acids. With 2 bases removed from V and 2 bases from J, the gap between germline ends came to 9 bases. CDR1 SGHAT and CDR2 FQNNGV come from the germline V gene. For the CDR3, the DNA is TGTGCCAGCAGCTTAAACGTGGGGAACTATGGCTACACCTTC. Its protein is CASSLNVGNYGYTF.

CDR3 residues: CASSESLARHSSYNEQFF. CDR3 sequence (DNA): TGTGCCAGCAGTGAATCCCTAGCGAGACACAGCTCCTACAATGAGCAGTTCTTC. This chain joins TRBV25-1 and TRBJ2-1, with D perhaps TRBD2 (6 bases). Germline loops: CDR1 MGHDK, CDR2 SYGVNS. The CDR3 contains 18 residues. Trimming removed 1 base from V and 0 bases from J, with 16 bases in between.

This clone occurred a few times. This chain joins TRBV6-6 and TRBJ1-5; D unclear. In germline, CDR1 is MNHNY, CDR2 SVGAGI (reference sequence). Trimming stripped 2 bases from V and 0 bases from J, with 2 bases between. The CDR3 consists of 13 residues. The CDR3 is CASSYGSNQPQHF. CDR3 sequence (DNA): TGTGCCAGCAGTTACGGTAGCAATCAGCCCCAGCATTTT.

The V call is TRBV6-5, the J call TRBJ2-1; D remains unclear. The V end was cut by 4 bases, the J end by 8 bases, with 18 bases between. The germline V gene encodes CDR1 MNHEY and CDR2 SVGAGI. CDR3 size: 15 residues. Written as DNA, the CDR3 is TGTGCCAGCAGTTTTTCACCGGAAGGATCGGATGAGCAGTTCTTC. Its protein is CASSFSPEGSDEQFF.

The chain links TRBV7-2 to TRBJ1-5, with D uncertain. Looked up from germline, CDR1 is SGHTA and CDR2 is FQGNSA. V was cut by 1 base and J by 4 bases, with 23 bases left in between. The CDR3 loop spans 19 amino acids. CDR3 coding DNA: TGTGCCAGCAGCTTAGGTGCAGGTACGGTACCCGTTTGGAATCAGCCCCAGCATTTT. This translates into CASSLGAGTVPVWNQPQHF.

V usage is TRBV18 and J usage is TRBJ2-1; no firm D call. The CDR3 loop spans 13 amino acids. CDR1 KGHSH and CDR2 LQKENI come from the germline V gene. V shed 0 bases and J shed 4 bases, with 4 bases lying between them. CDR3 nucleotides: TGTGCCAGCTCACCACCGCAGTACAATGAGCAGTTCTTC. Its translation: CASSPPQYNEQFF. Variable domain in full (rest from reference TRBV18 and TRBJ2-1): NAGVMQNPRHLVRRRGQEARLRCSPMKGHSHVYWYRQLPEEGLKFMVYLQKENIIDESGMPKERFSAEFPKEGPSILRIQQVVRGDSAAYFCASSPPQYNEQFFGPGTRLTVL.

This chain connects TRBV14 to TRBJ2-7, with D uncertain. The CDR3 is made up of 9 amino acids. With 7 bases removed from V and 6 bases from J, the gap between germline ends came to 4 bases. Germline V gene lookup returns CDR1 SGHDN and CDR2 FVKESK. CDR3: CASKVEQYV. For the CDR3, the DNA is TGTGCCAGCAAGGTCGAGCAGTACGTC.

Concerning this clone itself: This CDR3 is also generated by other DNA sequences in the sample. The V gene is TRBV29-1, the J gene TRBJ2-1, with D maybe TRBD2 (5 bases). V lost 4 bases, J lost 10 bases, and 17 bases lay in between. Germline CDR1 and CDR2: SQVTM and ANQGSEA. This CDR3 comprises 13 residues. CDR3 amino acids: CSVVLENPGEQFF. The CDR3 DNA sequence: TGCAGCGTTGTACTAGAGAACCCAGGCGAGCAGTTCTTC.

J is TRBJ1-1 and V is TRBV7-9; D call uncertain. This CDR3 comprises 17 residues. The V end lost 0 bases, the J end lost 4 bases, and 18 bases lay between the germline ends. The germline gives CDR1 SEHNR, CDR2 FQNEAQ (reference sequence). CDR3 in amino acids: CASSLALSAGSGTEAFF. CDR3 bases: TGTGCCAGCAGCTTAGCGCTTAGTGCGGGATCTGGCACTGAAGCTTTCTTT.

This clone turned up a few times. The genes are TRBV5-1 and TRBJ2-1; 7 nucleotides align to TRBD2. The J segment lost 9 bases and the V segment lost 6 bases, leaving 12 bases of the junction unmatched. The CDR3 spans 14 residues. Germline CDR1 SGHRS, CDR2 YFSETQ. Written as DNA, the CDR3 is TGCGCCAGCACCCCCGGGACTACGGATGGTGAGCAGTTCTTC. Its protein product is CASTPGTTDGEQFF.

The chain employs TRBV11-3 and TRBJ2-1; D remains ambiguous. Trimming pared 1 base from V and 4 bases from J, leaving 5 bases between. The CDR3 is 13 residues long. CDR1 is SGHNT and CDR2 is YENEEA in the germline V gene. CDR3: CASSLAEYNEQFF. The DNA of the CDR3 is TGTGCCAGCAGCTTAGCCGAGTACAATGAGCAGTTCTTC.

This chain connects TRBV7-2 to TRBJ2-2; 7 nucleotides match TRBD2. Germline-derived CDR1 and CDR2 are SGHTA and FQGNSA. The CDR3 runs to 15 residues. Trimming removed 4 bases from V and 7 bases from J; junction bases left unmatched: 9. For the CDR3, the DNA is TGTGCCAGCAGCTCCAGTCCGGGAGGCAACGGGGAGCTGTTTTTT. This translates into CASSSSPGGNGELFF.

V and J are TRBV7-2 and TRBJ1-2; TRBD1 might be the D (6 bases). Germline CDR1 reads SGHTA; CDR2 reads FQGNSA. V dropped 4 bases and J dropped 0 bases, with 12 bases sitting between them. CDR3 length: 15 amino acids. The CDR3 nucleotides are TGTGCCAGCAGCTCCACAGGGTCCTCTAACTATGGCTACACCTTC. As protein: CASSSTGSSNYGYTF.

The chain joins TRBV4-1 to TRBJ2-3; 12 bases line up with TRBD1. Per germline, CDR1 MGHRA and CDR2 YSYEKL. The J segment lost 6 bases and the V segment lost 3 bases, leaving 10 bases of the junction unmatched. The CDR3 consists of 17 residues. CDR3 sequence reads: CASSHSTGTGGMDTQYF. DNA for the CDR3: TGCGCCAGCAGCCATTCAACCGGGACAGGGGGCATGGATACGCAGTATTTT.

This chain connects TRBV6-4 to TRBJ2-1; 8 positions agree with TRBD2. The CDR3 is 14 residues long. Trimming removed 5 bases from V and 9 bases from J; junction bases left unmatched: 9. The germline V gene has CDR1 MRHNA and CDR2 SNTAGT. The CDR3 DNA sequence: TGTGCCAGCAGTACCGGGACTAGTGTAAGTGAGCAGTTCTTC. Amino acid sequence: CASSTGTSVSEQFF.

V and J are TRBV6-1 and TRBJ2-3, with D uncertain. The CDR3 is made up of 11 amino acids. V shed 5 bases and J shed 6 bases, with 6 bases lying between them. Germline V gene sequence: CDR1 MNHNS, CDR2 SASEGT. CDR3 region: CASSPLDTQYF. In DNA, the CDR3 is TGTGCCAGCAGTCCCCTGGATACGCAGTATTTT.